These 15 T cell receptor beta chains originate from one sample sequenced in a study of cytomegalovirus exposure and HLA in healthy donors. Measured with immunoSEQ multiplex PCR; TCRdb has only the in-frame clones, and not every one. The sample holds approximately 210,000 clones, roughly 83% seen once. Sequences were obtained from PBMCs. The receptors stem from a woman aged 18 to 35 in good health and CMV-seronegative.

The J gene is TRBJ2-1, the V gene TRBV5-1; D ambiguous. Per germline, CDR1 SGHRS and CDR2 YFSETQ. Trimming shortened V by 1 base and J by 1 base, and 12 bases separated the two germline ends. This CDR3 region has 16 residues. The CDR3, as DNA: TGCGCCAGCAGCTTGTTTTCAGGCAGGTCCTACAATGAGCAGTTCTTC. As protein: CASSLFSGRSYNEQFF. The full variable domain, completed using reference TRBV5-1 and TRBJ2-1, is KAGVTQTPRYLIKTRGQQVTLSCSPISGHRSVSWYQQTPGQGLQFLFEYFSETQRNKGNFPGRFSGRQFSNSRSEMNVSTLELGDSALYLCASSLFSGRSYNEQFFGPGTRLTVL.

This chain connects TRBV6-1 to TRBJ1-1; 9 nucleotides match TRBD1. The germline V gene has CDR1 MNHNS and CDR2 SASEGT. V gave up 4 bases and J gave up 1 base; unmatched junction bases: 7. The length of the CDR3 is 16 residues. Here the CDR3 DNA reads TGTGCCAGCAGTGTACAGGGGGCGCGGGAGAACACTGAAGCTTTCTTT. Translating gives CASSVQGARENTEAFF.

V and J are TRBV7-9 and TRBJ2-7, with 12 bases aligning to TRBD1. Germline V lookup: CDR1 SEHNR, CDR2 FQNEAQ (reference sequence). The CDR3 is 14 amino acids. V shed 3 bases, J shed 4 bases, and the junction held 1 base outside the gene matches. CDR3 nucleotides: TGTGCCAGCAGCTTGGGACAGGGGGCTTACGAGCAGTACTTC. This codes for CASSLGQGAYEQYF.

The chain recombines TRBV5-4 with TRBJ2-3, with D uncertain. The length of the CDR3 is 13 residues. V lost 4 bases to trimming and J lost 2 bases, with 8 bases between them. CDR1 and CDR2 from the germline V gene are SGHNT and YYREEE (reference sequence). CDR3 coding DNA: TGTGCCAGCAGCGGCCCATACACAGATACGCAGTATTTT. This encodes CASSGPYTDTQYF. Full variable domain (remainder filled in from reference TRBV5-4 and TRBJ2-3): ETGVTQSPTHLIKTRGQQVTLRCSSQSGHNTVSWYQQALGQGPQFIFQYYREEENGRGNFPPRFSGLQFPNYSSELNVNALELDDSALYLCASSGPYTDTQYFGPGTRLTVL.

The rearrangement links TRBV18 to TRBJ2-3; a possible D gene is TRBD2 (5 bases). The germline V gene encodes CDR1 KGHSH and CDR2 LQKENI. This CDR3 contains 15 residues. V was shortened by 3 bases and J by 3 bases, with 13 bases between the two germline ends. This CDR3 reads CASSPAGLETDTQYF. Written as DNA, the CDR3 is TGTGCCAGCTCACCCGCCGGACTCGAGACAGATACGCAGTATTTT.

The chain combines TRBV2 with TRBJ1-1; 9 positions agree with TRBD1. The trim removed 8 bases at V and 3 bases at J, leaving 7 bases unmatched. There are 14 residues in the CDR3. Germline V gene lookup returns CDR1 SNHLY and CDR2 FYNNEI. CDR3 nucleotide sequence: TGTGCCAGCGGGGGACAGGGTTGGGACACTGAAGCTTTCTTT. Translating gives CASGGQGWDTEAFF. The full variable domain, in which reference TRBV2 and TRBJ1-1 provide the parts outside the CDR3, is EPEVTQTPSHQVTQMGQEVILRCVPISNHLYFYWYRQILGQKVEFLVSFYNNEISEKSEIFDDQFSVERPDGSNFTLKIRSTKLEDSAMYFCASGGQGWDTEAFFGQGTRLTVV.

A word on this clone: Other DNA sequences in the sample encode the same CDR3. The chain employs TRBV9 and TRBJ2-3, with 7 bases lining up with TRBD2. Germline V lookup: CDR1 SGDLS, CDR2 YYNGEE. Trimming cost V 2 bases and J 4 bases; bases outside gene matches: 1. CDR3 length: 13 amino acids. The CDR3 DNA is TGTGCCAGCAGCGTTGGGGGGGCAGATACGCAGTATTTT. Its translation: CASSVGGADTQYF.

The chain couples TRBV18 to TRBJ2-7; 10 bases align to TRBD1. The germline CDR1 and CDR2 sequences are KGHSH and LQKENI. With V trimmed by 4 bases and J by 2 bases, 8 bases remained unmatched. This CDR3 is built from 16 residues. This CDR3 reads CASSLGQGVLAYEQYF. The CDR3 region has the DNA TGTGCCAGCTCACTCGGACAGGGGGTCCTCGCCTACGAGCAGTACTTC.

The V and J genes are TRBV6-5 and TRBJ1-1; 9 bases are a match to TRBD1. V trimming: 5 bases; J trimming: 8 bases; junction bases outside the gene matches: 6. The CDR3 sequence is 13 residues long. Germline V gene sequence: CDR1 MNHEY, CDR2 SVGAGI. The CDR3 sequence: CASSQTGTGEAFF. CDR3 DNA: TGTGCCAGCAGTCAGACCGGGACAGGGGAAGCTTTCTTT.

CDR3 amino acids: CASSLSKNTEAFF. Here the CDR3 DNA reads TGTGCCAGCAGCCTATCCAAGAACACTGAAGCTTTCTTT. The rearrangement joins TRBV7-2 to TRBJ1-1, with D uncertain. CDR1 is SGHTA and CDR2 is FQGNSA in the germline V gene. CDR3 length equals 13 residues. Trimming stripped 5 bases from V and 1 base from J, with 8 bases between.

This clone showed up just once. This sequence joins TRBV7-9 and TRBJ1-2; D is possibly TRBD1 (6 bases). Germline values: CDR1 SEHNR, CDR2 FQNEAQ (reference sequence). V shed 5 bases and J shed 4 bases, with 11 bases lying between them. This CDR3 is 13 amino acids long. CDR3 DNA sequence: TGTGCCAGCAGCCCGGGGACACCCTATGGCTACACCTTC. This gives the protein CASSPGTPYGYTF.

The V and J genes are TRBV19 and TRBJ1-1; no definite D call. Germline-derived CDR1 and CDR2 are LNHDA and SQIVND (reference sequence). V lost 3 bases and J 4 bases, leaving 21 bases between the germline ends. The CDR3 extends over 17 amino acids. CDR3 sequence (DNA): TGTGCCAGTAGTATCACCTCCCACCTGGTTGGCACCACTGAAGCTTTCTTT. This codes for CASSITSHLVGTTEAFF.

V is TRBV4-1 and J is TRBJ1-2; 12 nucleotides match TRBD1. The CDR3 extends over 15 amino acids. Germline CDR1 and CDR2: MGHRA and YSYEKL. The junction had 15 bases not matched to a gene; V was cut back by 11 bases and J by 8 bases. The CDR3 DNA sequence: TGCGCCTCTACACGCGGGACAGGGGGCTTAGGGGGCTACACCTTC. Amino acid sequence: CASTRGTGGLGGYTF.

The chain uses TRBV7-9 and TRBJ1-2; unclear D gene. Trimming cost V 0 bases and J 8 bases, with 10 bases left between them. CDR1 and CDR2 (germline): SEHNR, FQNEAQ (reference sequence). The CDR3 runs 13 residues. CDR3 bases: TGTGCCAGCAGCTTAGCACCTCGGGAAGGCTACACCTTC. Its protein product is CASSLAPREGYTF.

This clone was seen a few times. The chain joins TRBV5-1 to TRBJ1-1; 7 nucleotides match TRBD1. Germline trimming cut 4 bases from V and 2 bases from J; bases unmatched to any gene: 14. Germline values: CDR1 SGHRS, CDR2 YFSETQ. The CDR3 is made up of 17 amino acids. The CDR3 loop reads CASSPIQGGTTNTEAFF. The CDR3 nucleotides read TGCGCCAGCAGCCCCATACAAGGGGGCACAACTAACACTGAAGCTTTCTTT.